Sequencing of this TCR beta chain was carried out in a study of blood T cells in healthy people across ages. Study-wide results and limits: Naive CD4+ cells and diversity were both higher in long-lived donors than in aged donors. Bulk PBMC profiling left naive and antigen-experienced comparisons inconclusive.

V was trimmed by 4 bases and J by 3 bases, leaving 14 bases between them. CDR3 size: 14 residues. Germline CDR1 and CDR2: SGDLS and YYNGEE. The donors, aged about 6 to 95, were healthy Caucasians from Russia. This clonotype has only a few counts. What it binds is not known. Next came a second PCR, run for about 7 to 12 cycles, which used a sample-barcoded 5' primer along with a J-beta primer mix. Each cDNA molecule carried a tag from a template-switch adaptor that contained 12 random nucleotides. MiXCR, run by TCRdb on the 5' RACE reads, gives a single entry per CDR3 protein. The sample carries about 640,000 distinct CDR3 sequences, roughly 58% recorded once.

The sequence was obtained from a man in his sixties in good health. This chain uses TRBV9 with TRBJ2-7; a possible D gene is TRBD1 (5 bases). Sequencing was carried out using blood. The CDR3 nucleotides are TGTGCCAGCAGCCCGACCGACAGTAGCTACGAGCAGTACTTC. It encodes CASSPTDSSYEQYF. Full variable domain (remainder filled in from reference TRBV9 and TRBJ2-7): DSGVTQTPKHLITATGQRVTLRCSPRSGDLSVYWYQQSLDQGLQFLIQYYNGEERAKGNILERFSAQQFPDLHSELNLSSLELGDSALYFCASSPTDSSYEQYFGPGTRLTVT.